This is a list of T cell receptor beta chains from one sample in a study of CD8+ T cells in alopecia areata. The protocol was immunoSEQ multiplex PCR, while the TCRdb copy is restricted to in-frame clones and leaves out a portion. Of about 42,000 clones in the sample, just over 65% were seen once. The sequences come from CD8+ T cells sorted from blood, collected at week 4, from a patient treated with tofacitinib. All receptors come from a human donor with alopecia areata. The CDR3 runs from the conserved cysteine through the conserved F or W. D genes are given only for firm matches. The listing skips clone size in some rows; elsewhere it reads once, few, many or a size class.

TRBJ1-5 | TRBV14 | few | . | CASTYQPQHF | TGTGCCAGCACTTATCAGCCCCAGCATTTT
TRBJ2-2 | TRBV29-1 | . | . | CSVTGSITGELFF | TGCAGCGTTACGGGCAGCATCACCGGGGAGCTGTTTTTT
TRBJ2-7 | TRBV5-6 | . | . | CASSLKLREQYF | TGTGCCAGCAGCTTGAAGTTGCGGGAGCAGTACTTC
TRBJ1-2 | TRBV29-1 | few | . | CSVEDPLRGEGYTF | TGCAGCGTTGAAGATCCATTAAGGGGGGAAGGCTACACCTTC
TRBJ1-1 | TRBV27 | . | . | CASRPGRNTEAFF | TGTGCCAGCAGACCGGGTAGGAACACTGAAGCTTTCTTT
TRBJ1-2 | TRBV29-1 | . | TRBD1 | CSVLGQGVHGYTF | TGCAGCGTTTTGGGACAGGGGGTTCATGGCTACACCTTC
TRBJ2-1 | TRBV9 | . | TRBD2 | CASSGGSGGSYNEQFF | TGTGCCAGCAGCGGGGGTAGCGGGGGCTCTTACAATGAGCAGTTCTTC
TRBJ2-7 | TRBV30 | . | TRBD1 | CAWTPGQGSYEQYF | TGTGCCTGGACCCCGGGACAGGGTTCTTACGAGCAGTACTTC
TRBJ2-1 | TRBV30 | . | . | CAWRLGGYNEQFF | TGTGCCTGGAGGTTGGGGGGCTACAATGAGCAGTTCTTC
TRBJ2-7 | TRBV30 | . | TRBD2 | CAWSVGSGGEQYF | TGTGCCTGGAGTGTTGGGTCGGGGGGTGAGCAGTACTTC
TRBJ2-1 | TRBV29-1 | . | . | CSVHRKDNEQFF | TGCAGCGTTCACAGGAAAGACAATGAGCAGTTCTTC
TRBJ2-2 | TRBV29-1 | few | TRBD1 | CSVEGTDAPGELFF | TGCAGCGTCGAAGGGACAGACGCCCCCGGGGAGCTGTTTTTT
TRBJ1-2 | TRBV29-1 | . | TRBD1 | CSVPGGGYGYTF | TGCAGCGTTCCAGGGGGAGGATATGGCTACACCTTC
TRBJ1-2 | TRBV29-1 | few | . | CSVVPPAADRGYTF | TGCAGCGTTGTTCCTCCGGCGGCGGACCGCGGCTACACCTTC
TRBJ1-2 | TRBV29-1 | . | . | CSVERDYGYTF | TGCAGCGTCGAGAGAGACTATGGCTACACCTTC
TRBJ2-7 | TRBV27 | . | TRBD2 | CASSLARGGTHEQYF | TGTGCCAGCAGTTTAGCCCGGGGGGGTACCCACGAGCAGTACTTC
TRBJ2-1 | TRBV6-5 | . | . | CASSLPPSNEQFF | TGTGCCAGCAGTTTACCCCCGTCCAATGAGCAGTTCTTC
TRBJ2-2 | TRBV29-1 | few | . | CSVEDGGFELGGELFF | TGCAGCGTTGAAGATGGCGGTTTTGAGTTAGGCGGGGAGCTGTTTTTT
TRBJ1-2 | TRBV30 | few | . | CAWSVRERDGYTF | TGTGCCTGGAGTGTACGTGAGAGGGACGGCTACACCTTC
TRBJ2-3 | TRBV4-3 | once | . | CASSQVGADTQYF | TGCGCCAGCAGCCAAGTGGGGGCAGATACGCAGTATTTT
TRBJ2-5 | TRBV7-2 | . | . | CASSYYGGRRETQYF | TGTGCCAGCAGCTACTACGGGGGGCGCAGGGAGACCCAGTACTTC
TRBJ2-1 | TRBV7-3 | few | TRBD1 | CASSLGQGENEQFF | TGTGCCAGCAGCTTAGGGCAGGGGGAGAATGAGCAGTTCTTC
TRBJ1-5 | TRBV12-5 | few | TRBD1 | CATRQGEDNQPQHF | TGTGCTACCCGACAGGGCGAGGACAATCAGCCCCAGCATTTT
TRBJ2-7 | TRBV29-1 | few | . | CSVATGNSYEQYF | TGCAGCGTTGCAACCGGGAATTCCTACGAGCAGTACTTC
TRBJ2-5 | TRBV15 | . | . | CATSLTGVQETQYF | TGTGCCACCAGTCTGACCGGGGTCCAAGAGACCCAGTACTTC
TRBJ1-2 | TRBV29-1 | . | . | CSVVLDGDDGYTF | TGCAGCGTTGTACTTGATGGGGACGATGGCTACACCTTC
TRBJ1-5 | TRBV29-1 | once | . | CSPWTAFNQPQHF | TGCAGCCCGTGGACAGCTTTCAATCAGCCCCAGCATTTT
TRBJ1-1 | TRBV7-9 | . | TRBD1 | CASSGPTGGVFF | TGTGCCAGCAGTGGGCCTACAGGGGGGGTATTCTTT
TRBJ2-7 | TRBV4-3 | . | . | CASSQEGGLSYEQYF | TGCGCCAGCAGCCAAGAAGGCGGGCTCTCCTACGAGCAGTACTTC